A single sample gave rise to the 8 T cell receptor beta chains below, sequenced in a study of beta chain features in type 1 diabetes. Study-level findings and limits: There was a moderate but significant shortening of TCRB CDR3s in all four CD4+ subsets of Type 1 diabetes patients.

Of the isolated RNA, all was reverse transcribed, and so the sequenced material was expressed TCRB transcripts. Sequencing used immunoSEQ multiplex PCR; TCRdb keeps in-frame clones, though not all of them. Of about 650,000 clones listed, around 12% were seen once; the top ten hold more than 0.1%. Antigens for these TCRs are unknown. What was sequenced was naive CD4+ T cells from blood. Receptor source: a young man with type 1 diabetes.

This clone has only one observation. This sequence joins TRBV5-1 and TRBJ2-5; D unclear. CDR3 length: 14 residues. Trimming removed 0 bases from V and 2 bases from J, with 8 bases in between. Germline CDR1 SGHRS, CDR2 YFSETQ. The CDR3 nucleotides are TGCGCCAGCAGCTTGGCGCCCCTTCAAGAGACCCAGTACTTC. Translating it yields CASSLAPLQETQYF.

There are a few counts of this clone. V and J are TRBV29-1 and TRBJ2-2, with D tentatively TRBD1 (6 bases). Trimming shortened V by 5 bases and J by 2 bases, and 12 bases separated the two germline ends. The CDR3 is 14 amino acids. Germline V gene data show CDR1 as SQVTM and CDR2 as ANQGSEA. CDR3 sequence reads: CSVHDRSNTGELFF. CDR3 nucleotides: TGCAGCGTTCACGACAGGAGTAACACCGGGGAGCTGTTTTTT.

This chain connects TRBV30 to TRBJ2-1, with D unresolved. CDR1 is GTSNPN and CDR2 is SVGIG in the germline V gene (reference sequence). V was shortened by 3 bases and J by 0 bases, with 9 bases between the two germline ends. The CDR3 extends over 14 amino acids. In DNA, the CDR3 is TGTGCCTGGAGGGTAGGTAGCTCCTACAATGAGCAGTTCTTC. It translates to CAWRVGSSYNEQFF.

This clone turned up a few times. This sequence joins TRBV25-1 and TRBJ1-1, with TRBD1 identical over 7 bases. Looked up from germline, CDR1 is MGHDK and CDR2 is SYGVNS. This CDR3 has 13 residues. The V gene end was trimmed by 8 bases and the J gene end by 5 bases; junction bases not matched to a gene: 8. The DNA for the CDR3 is TGTGCCAGCTCTGAAACAGGGGAAACTGAAGCTTTCTTT. This translates into CASSETGETEAFF.

The gene calls are TRBV4-1 and TRBJ2-5; a possible D gene is TRBD1 (6 bases). V was trimmed by 4 bases and J by 2 bases, leaving 20 bases between them. CDR3 length equals 17 residues. Germline assignment: CDR1 MGHRA and CDR2 YSYEKL. CDR3 sequence: CASSPPLGAVLQETQYF. DNA of the CDR3: TGCGCCAGCAGCCCCCCCTTGGGGGCAGTATTACAAGAGACCCAGTACTTC.

The V and J genes are TRBV27 and TRBJ2-7; perhaps TRBD1 as D (6 bases). This CDR3 has 14 residues. The germline V gene has CDR1 MNHEY and CDR2 SMNVEV (reference sequence). V lost 5 bases to trimming and J lost 3 bases, with 14 bases between them. CDR3 in DNA: TGTGCCAGCAGTGAGGACAGCGATCTCTACGAGCAGTACTTC. This translates into CASSEDSDLYEQYF.

This sequence joins TRBV7-9 and TRBJ2-5; 13 nucleotides agree with TRBD2. After removal of 5 bases from V and 4 bases from J, the junction contained 7 bases not matched to a gene. Germline V gene data show CDR1 as SEHNR and CDR2 as FQNEAQ (reference sequence). The CDR3 spans 16 residues. In DNA, the CDR3 is TGTGCCAGCAGCCGGCCGGGACTAGCGGGACTAGAGACCCAGTACTTC. It yields the protein CASSRPGLAGLETQYF.

The chain is built from TRBV27 and TRBJ1-6, with D uncertain. This CDR3 has 21 residues. In germline, CDR1 is MNHEY, CDR2 SMNVEV (reference sequence). With 0 bases removed from V and 10 bases from J, the gap between germline ends came to 31 bases. CDR3 region: CASSLSMPRILRAGTRSPLHF. Here the CDR3 DNA reads TGTGCCAGCAGTTTATCGATGCCTCGTATTTTAAGGGCAGGAACACGGTCACCCCTCCACTTT.